This T cell receptor (beta chain) emerged from a study of cytomegalovirus exposure and HLA in healthy donors (dated 2017 in TCRdb). Regarding the complete study: According to an earlier analysis of several hundred of the donors, some 180 million T cells yielded 117 million unique TCR beta sequences and 250 to 350 Gb of sequence data. All discovery cohort repertoires had been generated on a single sequencing platform. To predict cytomegalovirus infection status, the study brought together high-throughput TCR immunosequencing, statistical association of individual TCRs with disease status, and machine learning. The study profiled the T cell repertoires of 666 subjects by immunosequencing and related them to cytomegalovirus serostatus. Among the approximately 400 genotyped donors, under 90% belonged to the genetic ancestry cluster associated with self-reported Caucasian donors. In a later analysis, previously published TCR beta repertoires from more than 500 donors were re-analyzed and high-resolution HLA genotyping was added so that TCR occurrence patterns could be studied. The study was designed to test whether signatures of past pathogen exposure could be identified by cataloging public T cell receptors. Approximately 300 gigabases of sequencing data and tens of millions of unique TCR sequences made up an early release that covered over 550 HLA-typed donors. Four or five DR-DQ haplotypes were handled as single units for association and clustering, since linkage in the cohort was strong. Rather than using new phenotypic data, the later analysis identified candidate immune exposures from TCR beta sequences and from how often those sequences occurred across donors. An earlier analysis of 587 of the donors used high-throughput TCR beta sequencing to judge whether each TCR beta V gene segment behaved as functional or pseudogenic. Alongside the repertoire data, information on donor age, sex, ethnicity and CMV serostatus was compiled. Class I and class II HLA loci were covered by the typing at four-digit resolution. Along with the approximately 600-subject first cohort, a separate validation cohort of around 120 different subjects was used. A later genetic analysis took genome-wide SNP genotypes for about three fifths of the roughly 700 donors and used that subset as a discovery cohort. Among around 400 genotyped donors of the cohort, an average of approximately 200,000 unique TCR beta nucleotide sequences was sequenced per donor, of which 15% to 20% were non-productive. The number of typed donors differed by locus: 629-630 for A, B, C, DRB1 and DQB1; 500 to 550 for DQA1; 600 to 610 for DPA1; and about 470 for DPB1.

The cohort comprised fewer than 750 healthy bone marrow donors. Cohort members were all nominally healthy when sampled, although unrecorded immune exposures were likely present. The donor was CMV seronegative and was included in the group of several hundred seronegative cohort members. A peripheral blood sample was collected from each donor, and TCR beta sequencing was performed on peripheral blood mononuclear cells. The Qiagen DNeasy Blood Extraction Kit was used to extract genomic DNA from the blood cell samples. The library relied on the immunoSEQ multiplex PCR assay. For the multiplex PCR, a mixture combining 60 forward primers for TCR Vbeta segments and 13 reverse primers for TCR Jbeta segments was used. A multiplex PCR assay on genomic DNA amplified the CDR3 region of rearranged TCR beta genes. The amplified TCR beta libraries were sequenced on the Illumina HiSeq System as 87-base-pair reads. The authors' analysis ran thus. A later analysis counted approximately 74 million unique TCR beta chains across the 666 repertoires, and some 11 million of these chains were shared by at least two donors. Raw reads were error-corrected and collapsed into unique sequences with a nearest-neighbor algorithm that merged closely related sequences to remove PCR and sequencing errors. Alignment of CDR3 sequences to IMGT reference sequences was used to assign V, D and J gene segments. For a sequence to be retained, at least a six-nucleotide match to both a V gene segment and a J gene segment was required. Rearrangements were called productive when the CDR3 lacked stop codons and stayed in frame with V and J; all others were non-productive. Following IMGT convention, CDR3 was defined as the stretch from the second conserved V-encoded cysteine to the conserved J-encoded phenylalanine. Sequences without an unambiguous match to a single V gene segment were excluded from the earlier analysis of about 630 of the donors. An earlier analysis of approximately 590 of the donors called V segments functional above 56.7% productive rearrangements and segregating when the between-donor standard deviation exceeded 5%. A statistical classification framework was built to diagnose cytomegalovirus status from the catalog of TCR beta chain sequences. In a later analysis, V and J genes were assigned by comparing TCR nucleotide sequences against IMGT/GENE-DB human TR gene sequences. Using the TCRdist pipeline, a later analysis assigned CDR3 sequences along with most-parsimonious VDJ recombination scenarios. A later analysis defined each TCR beta chain by its CDR3 amino acid sequence plus V-gene family, and excluded reads lacking a unique V-gene family. As a way to deal with suspected cross-contamination and a sequencing artifact, a later analysis dropped 640 or so nucleotide sequences that were highly shared and had low generation probability. For each public chain, a later analysis derived a clonal expansion index from normalized ranks of inferred template counts within each repertoire. In a later analysis, generation probabilities were computed with a VDJ recombination model fitted to out-of-frame rearrangements, and the resulting probabilities were checked against IGoR. A later analysis scored TCR-TCR, TCR-HLA and TCR-CMV co-occurrence with hypergeometric tests, applying a repertoire-size bias correction to TCR pairs. In a later analysis, false discovery rates were estimated by permuting HLA or CMV assignments 20 times. In a later analysis, co-occurring TCRs were grouped using DBSCAN, and TCRdist sequence similarity was added for clustering within HLA-allele-positive subsets. Repertoires with fewer than 30,000 or more than 120,000 public chains were left out of co-occurrence clustering, as were a handful of repertoires with anomalous nucleotide sharing. TCRdb re-hosts the immuneACCESS table, in-frame sequences only. Its copies lack some clones; in the studies checked, an unresolved V gene accounts for under half of them, and the cause for the rest is not known. The V and J calls and clone size are taken from that table; D and trimming were inferred from the DNA. For this sample the table gives approximately 52,000 clones, of which around 79% were detected only once. The top ten clonotypes cover around 2.6% of the sample.

Summary of the overall study and its limitations: Assigning TCR associations to individual alleles was difficult when HLA alleles, especially DR and DQ, strongly co-occurred. V-gene and J-gene trimming of TCR beta chains was associated with a missense DCLRE1C variant in a later genetic analysis, and the association was replicated in an independent cohort. In the study, 150 to 200 TCR beta chains were listed as associated with cytomegalovirus. In a later analysis, HLA-associated TCR beta chains showed more clonal expansion and lower generation probabilities than non-associated chains that were equally common. Roughly uniform sequencing depth across donors was assumed in presence/absence analyses, although this assumption may not hold. In a later analysis, the rate of TCR association differed among HLA loci, with DRB1 alleles having the most associated TCRs and HLA-C alleles having the fewest. The classifier was reported to diagnose cytomegalovirus status with high specificity and sensitivity in both the original cohort and the validation cohort. At a false discovery rate of 0.05, a later analysis linked about 16,000 TCR beta sequences to specific HLA alleles. Because HLA typing was missing for some donors at each locus, association tests included only the typed subset. Most CMV-associated TCR beta chains appeared to be HLA-restricted in a later analysis, and the HLA associations seemed to be driven largely by CMV exposure. Some 15 rarely observed V segments, including chromosome 9 orphons, were excluded from the earlier analysis of 550 to 700 of the donors because counts were too low. A few of the identified cytomegalovirus-associated TCR beta chains were confirmed in vitro to be specific for cytomegalovirus antigens. Linkage disequilibrium might explain the correlated functional status among segregating V segments, but an unknown experimental factor could not be excluded. Immune exposure information for the cohort was limited to CMV serostatus. The cohort was sequenced for TCR beta chains only, and without alpha or paired-chain data the features that could be detected were limited. A group of highly shared sequence variants was considered likely to be a technical artifact of the sequencing pipeline. A later genetic analysis reported fewer N-insertions in productive TCRs among donors in an Asian-associated ancestry cluster than the approximately 700-donor mean. A later analysis reported that several top co-occurrence clusters appeared linked to parvovirus B19, influenza, CMV and Epstein-Barr virus. In an earlier analysis of about 550 of the donors, most TCR beta V segments were observed in productive rearrangements about 90% or about 30% of the time, broadly matching IMGT annotations. While some public TCRs were present in many individuals, most TCR sequences turned up only very rarely across donors. The authors suggested that the approach could potentially be extended to other disease states and immunological phenotypes. A further reported finding was that TCR beta sequences accurately predicted the HLA-A and HLA-B alleles for most subjects in the first cohort.

Notes on this clone: It has no known antigen specificity. The input lacks base qualities; no much larger clone sits a single base away. Other nucleotide sequences from this sample produce the same CDR3.

Sample: PBMCs. This clonotype was obtained from a female donor in good health and CMV-seronegative.

The DNA sequence is given as TGTGCCAGCAGTCCCCTGATCGACAGGGACTCGAGCTCCTATAATTCACCCCTCCACTTT. The encoded protein is CASSPLIDRDSSSYNSPLHF. The chain uses TRBV27 and TRBJ1-6, with 7 bases matching TRBD1. Taken from cysteine to phenylalanine, the CDR3 has 20 residues. The entry retains the CDR3 DNA only, 60 bases that are in frame from base 1. CDR1 MNHEY and CDR2 SMNVEV are derived from the germline V gene (reference sequence). Compared with germline, V lacks 5 bases and J lacks 0 bases; bases without a gene match: 16.